Sequencing of this T cell receptor beta chain was carried out in a study of cytomegalovirus exposure and HLA in healthy donors. General study points: Sequence variants that were highly shared formed a cluster that was likely a sequencing artifact. There were some public TCRs occurring in many donors, but most TCR sequences were rare. Presence/absence comparisons presumed near-even sequencing depth among donors.

This clone was counted a few times. Its cognate antigen is unknown. Trimming removed 4 bases from V and 4 bases from J, with 8 bases in between. CDR1 is SQVTM, CDR2 ANQGSEA, per germline. The CDR3 is made up of 11 amino acids. In the PCR, 60 Vbeta and 13 Jbeta primers were used. The protocol was immunoSEQ multiplex PCR, while the TCRdb copy is restricted to in-frame clones and leaves out a portion. The sample lists under 150,000 clones, about three quarters seen once, with approximately 1.3% in the top ten. This rearrangement joins TRBV29-1 to TRBJ2-7; D remains unclear. The receptor's source is a male donor in good health and CMV-seropositive. The sequencing sample was made of PBMCs. The CDR3 DNA reads TGCAGCGTTGGGGCAGAGTACGAGCAGTACTTC. It encodes CSVGAEYEQYF.